The 5 T cell receptor beta chains reported below all come from one sample, sequenced in a study of T-cell memory formation after mild COVID-19 (dated by TCRdb to the early 2020s). Libraries came from 5' RACE. This sample was sequenced with an Illumina NovaSeq 6000. Starting from the raw public reads, TCRdb applied fastp trimming at Q25, assembled clones with MiXCR and retained in-frame beta chains. Entries are consolidated by CDR3 protein sequence, retaining the most common genes and DNA. This sample holds around 390,000 distinct CDR3 sequences; about a sixth were observed only once. The ten largest clones represent about 22% of the sample. Input material: PBMCs or a T cell subset sorted from them (not recorded which). These receptors were taken from a man aged 18 to 29 who had mild COVID-19 (a few samples of this study predate the infection). The sample titles of this study are shuffled in the database, so cell type and time point are left out; the donor was told from shared clones.

Concerning this clonotype: A read error is possible here, since a much larger clone lies one base away. CDR3 amino acids: CASSLRGGLSYEQYV. For the CDR3, the DNA is TGTGCCAGCAGCTTGCGAGGGGGGCTGTCCTACGAGCAGTACGTC. The chain is built from TRBV7-3 and TRBJ2-7, with D perhaps matching TRBD1 or TRBD2 (6 bases each). Germline V gene data show CDR1 as SGHTA and CDR2 as FQGTGA. The CDR3 contains 15 residues. The ends were cut back, 3 bases at V and 1 base at J, with 13 bases in the middle.

This clonotype was detected a few times. The chain carries TRBV10-3 and TRBJ2-3; tentatively, D is TRBD2 (5 bases). The CDR3 has 14 residues. V lost 5 bases to trimming and J lost 1 base, with 10 bases between them. From germline, CDR1 is ENHRY and CDR2 SYGVKD. The CDR3 nucleotides read TGTGCCATCAGTCCGGGGATCCGCACAGATACGCAGTATTTT. It is translated as CAISPGIRTDTQYF.

The chain uses TRBV30 and TRBJ1-5, with a tentative D call TRBD1 (6 bases). The germline V and J ends were trimmed by 0 bases and 7 bases, with 10 bases remaining between them. The CDR3 is 13 residues long. Germline V gene data show CDR1 as GTSNPN and CDR2 as SVGIG (reference sequence). CDR3 residues: CAWSVQGGQPQHF. DNA for the CDR3: TGTGCCTGGAGTGTACAGGGCGGGCAGCCCCAGCATTTT.

V gene TRBV18 combines with J gene TRBJ1-4; D gene unclear. Germline CDR1 is KGHSH and CDR2 is LQKENI. V lost 2 bases, J lost 0 bases, and 13 bases lay in between. The length of the CDR3 is 17 residues. The chain's CDR3 is CASSPTLLGATNEKLFF. In DNA form, the CDR3 reads TGTGCCAGCTCACCAACGCTTCTGGGCGCAACTAATGAAAAACTGTTTTTT.

This clonotype turned up a few times. CDR3 in amino acids: CAISESGETQYF. The CDR3 region has the DNA TGTGCCATCAGTGAGTCGGGGGAGACCCAGTACTTC. This chain links TRBV10-3 with TRBJ2-5; D remains ambiguous. Germline V gene data show CDR1 as ENHRY and CDR2 as SYGVKD. The CDR3 is made up of 12 amino acids. V was clipped by 0 bases and J by 5 bases, with 4 bases between them.